The entry that follows covers one T cell receptor beta chain sequence. Its antigen is unidentified. Trimming left V 2 bases short and J 6 bases short, with 7 bases between. Per germline, CDR1 LGHDT and CDR2 YNNKEL (reference sequence). The CDR3 consists of 12 residues. cDNA came from about 0.5 to 1 ug RNA primed by random hexamers. From the immunoSEQ multiplex PCR reads, TCRdb called clonotypes with MiXCR, one entry per CDR3 protein. The data contain about 240,000 distinct CDR3 sequences, about 96% of them singletons. These data originate in a study of CD8 T cells in Susac syndrome. Study results and limitations: The CD4+ T cell repertoires in Susac syndrome were not clonally expanded.

V gene TRBV3-1 combines with J gene TRBJ2-5; D is unresolved. This TCR was sampled from a human donor with Susac syndrome. Sequencing input: CD4+ T cells from PBMCs. In DNA, the CDR3 is TGTGCCAGCAGCCAAACCCGTCAGACCCAGTACTTC. Translation: CASSQTRQTQYF.